Described below is a single T cell receptor (beta chain) sequence and its context. The data were taken from a study of coeliac disease. Data came from immunoSEQ multiplex PCR; TCRdb stores just in-frame clones and leaves some out. Of more than 7,500 clones in the sample, approximately 60% were seen once. Germline loops: CDR1 SGHRS, CDR2 YFSETQ. The CDR3 sequence is 14 residues long. The trim removed 7 bases at V and 6 bases at J, leaving 7 bases unmatched. The chain has TRBV5-1 and TRBJ1-3, with 10 nucleotides matching TRBD1. Sample: intraepithelial lymphocytes from the gut. The receptor was isolated from an older woman with celiac disease. As DNA, the CDR3 is TGCGCCAGCGCCCCTCGACAGGGGGCAAACACCATATATTTT. Amino acids: CASAPRQGANTIYF.